One sample yielded the 15 T cell receptor beta chains listed below, sequenced in a study of shared clonotypes between healthy human individuals. Method: immunoSEQ multiplex PCR; TCRdb's copy keeps in-frame clones and lacks some. In the table there are around 610,000 clones, around 96% of which are singletons. CD45RO-negative, CCR7-positively selected cells formed the naive CD8 fraction, excluding terminally differentiated effector memory CD45RA+ cells. Sample: naive CD8+ T cells sorted from blood. All receptors derive from a woman aged 30 to 39 in good health.

The rearrangement joins TRBV10-3 to TRBJ1-2; 8 bases line up with TRBD1. Germline V gene lookup returns CDR1 ENHRY and CDR2 SYGVKD. The CDR3 is 16 amino acids. V shed 3 bases and J 4 bases; nucleotides not matched to a gene: 10. The CDR3 nucleotides read TGTGCCATCAGTGAAATGGACAGGGACCCGTCCTATGGCTACACCTTC. Amino acids: CAISEMDRDPSYGYTF.

This rearrangement joins TRBV19 to TRBJ2-5, with D perhaps TRBD1 (5 bases). Deletions cut 2 bases from V and 0 bases from J, with 7 bases between. The CDR3 has 14 residues. Per germline, CDR1 LNHDA and CDR2 SQIVND (reference sequence). CDR3 bases: TGTGCCAGTAGTATAAGGGGATACCAAGAGACCCAGTACTTC. As protein: CASSIRGYQETQYF.

The chain recombines TRBV19 with TRBJ1-5; 8 nucleotides agree with TRBD1. CDR3 length equals 15 residues. The V gene end was trimmed by 1 base and the J gene end by 6 bases; junction bases not matched to a gene: 5. Germline V gene sequence: CDR1 LNHDA, CDR2 SQIVND (reference sequence). This chain's CDR3 is CASSIADRDTQPQHF. The CDR3 DNA reads TGTGCCAGTAGTATAGCGGACAGGGACACTCAGCCCCAGCATTTT.

The genes are TRBV19 and TRBJ1-4; perhaps TRBD1 as D (5 bases). The CDR3 spans 16 residues. CDR1 and CDR2 from the germline V gene are LNHDA and SQIVND (reference sequence). The ends were cut back, 6 bases at V and 0 bases at J, with 14 bases in the middle. The CDR3 protein is CASRIAGYATNEKLFF. The DNA of the CDR3 is TGTGCCAGTAGGATCGCAGGGTATGCAACTAATGAAAAACTGTTTTTT.

The chain links TRBV7-7 to TRBJ2-2; 8 nucleotides line up with TRBD2. Germline V gives CDR1 SSHAT, CDR2 FNYEAQ (reference sequence). The V and J ends lost 2 bases and 6 bases, in that order; junction bases with no gene match: 8. The CDR3 contains 16 residues. CDR3 nucleotides: TGTGCCAGCAGCTTATCCCTGACGGGGGGGTCCGGGGAGCTGTTTTTT. Residues: CASSLSLTGGSGELFF.

The gene calls are TRBV5-5 and TRBJ2-1, with TRBD2 matching over 7 bases. Germline V lookup: CDR1 SGHKS, CDR2 YYEKEE (reference sequence). Germline trimming cut 4 bases from V and 0 bases from J; bases unmatched to any gene: 4. This CDR3 is 15 amino acids long. In DNA form, the CDR3 reads TGTGCCAGCAGCCAAAGCGGGACCTCCTACAATGAGCAGTTCTTC. This translates into CASSQSGTSYNEQFF.

This chain connects TRBV21-1 to TRBJ2-1; TRBD2 reflects the table's D call only, with no check against the DNA. TRBV21-1 is classified as a pseudogene. The CDR3 consists of 16 residues. CDR3 in amino acids: CASSKKGGSRHNEQFF. The CDR3 DNA sequence: TGTGCCAGCAGCAAGAAAGGCGGGAGCCGCCACAATGAGCAGTTCTTC.

This clone has more than one count but fewer than ten. V and J are TRBV28 and TRBJ2-7; 8 bases align to TRBD2. Per the germline V gene, CDR1 is MDHEN and CDR2 is SYDVKM. Trimming cost V 6 bases and J 0 bases; bases outside gene matches: 7. The CDR3 is 15 residues long. The CDR3, as DNA: TGTGCCAGCAGCCCAAGACTAGCGAGCTCCTACGAGCAGTACTTC. It codes for CASSPRLASSYEQYF.

This clone was found once. This rearrangement joins TRBV4-1 to TRBJ2-7; 9 positions agree with TRBD2. The CDR3 contains 15 residues. The V gene end was trimmed by 3 bases and the J gene end by 2 bases; junction bases not matched to a gene: 5. Germline-derived CDR1 and CDR2 are MGHRA and YSYEKL. CDR3 coding DNA: TGCGCCAGCAGCCATGATAGCGGGGGTACCTACGAGCAGTACTTC. It is translated as CASSHDSGGTYEQYF.

With respect to this clone: Other DNA sequences in the sample encode the same CDR3. V usage is TRBV5-4 and J usage is TRBJ1-2, with unresolved D. Trimming removed 3 bases at V and 3 bases at J, with 3 bases between. CDR1 and CDR2 from the germline V gene are SGHNT and YYREEE (reference sequence). This CDR3 is built from 11 residues. The CDR3 bases are TGTGCCAGCAGCTCCGACTATGGCTACACCTTC. Its translation: CASSSDYGYTF.

As concerns this clone: The sample contains more than one DNA sequence encoding this CDR3. The CDR3 nucleotides read TGTGCCAGCAGTCGAGGGACTAGCGGATCAAGGAATGAGCAGTTCTTC. Amino acid sequence: CASSRGTSGSRNEQFF. The chain recombines TRBV27 with TRBJ2-1; 11 bases line up with TRBD2. The CDR3 is 16 amino acids. CDR1 is MNHEY and CDR2 is SMNVEV in the germline V gene (reference sequence). V trimming: 5 bases; J trimming: 7 bases; junction bases outside the gene matches: 10.

In nucleotides, the CDR3 is TGTGCCAGTAGTATAGGGTGGAGTGAGCAGTTCTTC. Protein product: CASSIGWSEQFF. J is TRBJ2-1 and V is TRBV19; the D is unclear. Germline assignment: CDR1 LNHDA and CDR2 SQIVND (reference sequence). V was pared by 1 base and J by 9 bases, with 7 bases between. The CDR3 length is 12 residues.

This chain uses TRBV2 with TRBJ1-4, with 7 bases lining up with TRBD1. CDR1 is SNHLY and CDR2 is FYNNEI in the germline V gene. V lost 3 bases to trimming and J lost 8 bases; unmatched junction nucleotides: 6. The CDR3 loop spans 14 amino acids. The CDR3 spells CASSETGRLEKLFF. CDR3 nucleotide sequence: TGTGCCAGCAGTGAGACAGGGAGGTTAGAAAAACTGTTTTTT.

For this clone: Different DNA sequences within this sample yield the same CDR3. V is TRBV7-9 and J is TRBJ2-7, with 10 bases fitting TRBD2. CDR3 size: 13 residues. With V trimmed by 5 bases and J by 3 bases, 1 base remained unmatched. Germline V lookup: CDR1 SEHNR, CDR2 FQNEAQ (reference sequence). The CDR3 loop reads CASSPSGSYEQYF. The DNA of the CDR3 is TGTGCCAGCAGCCCTAGCGGGAGCTACGAGCAGTACTTC.

The chain has TRBV7-9 and TRBJ2-2, with 9 bases fitting TRBD1. The CDR3 spans 16 residues. Germline V gene lookup returns CDR1 SEHNR and CDR2 FQNEAQ (reference sequence). The trim removed 5 bases at V and 4 bases at J, leaving 8 bases unmatched. The CDR3 coding sequence is TGTGCCAGCAGCACGGACAGGGGAGGAGGCACCGGGGAGCTGTTTTTT. This codes for CASSTDRGGGTGELFF.